This entry lists 18 T cell receptor beta chains sequenced from one sample in a study of blood T cell repertoires in COVID-19. The data were produced by immunoSEQ multiplex PCR, yet TCRdb's version contains in-frame clones alone and is incomplete. The data show 120,000 to 150,000 clones, approximately 92% seen once. What was sequenced was peripheral blood. Receptors originate from a woman aged 55-69 years with active COVID-19.

V is TRBV27 and J is TRBJ1-1; perhaps TRBD1 as D (5 bases). This CDR3 spans 15 amino acids. Trimming removed 5 bases at V and 2 bases at J, with 15 bases between. CDR1 is MNHEY, CDR2 SMNVEV, per germline (reference sequence). In DNA, the CDR3 is TGTGCCAGCAGTCCCGGGGGAGGTAGAAACACTGAAGCTTTCTTT. Translation: CASSPGGGRNTEAFF.

This chain connects TRBV28 to TRBJ2-7; D is perhaps TRBD2 (6 bases). Germline V gene sequence: CDR1 MDHEN, CDR2 SYDVKM. This CDR3 spans 14 amino acids. CDR3 nucleotides: TGTGCAAGTTTCGGAGGGGCTGGGACCTACGAGCAGTACTTC. Translation: CASFGGAGTYEQYF.

The genes are TRBV2 and TRBJ2-1; TRBD2 agrees at 12 bases. This CDR3 has 15 residues. The V gene end was trimmed by 8 bases and the J gene end by 1 base; junction bases not matched to a gene: 3. Germline CDR1 is SNHLY and CDR2 is FYNNEI. CDR3 loop: CASRTSGNSYNEQFF. The CDR3 coding sequence is TGTGCCAGCCGGACTAGCGGGAATTCCTACAATGAGCAGTTCTTC.

The chain employs TRBV4-2 and TRBJ1-4, with 9 bases fitting TRBD1. CDR1 is LGHNA, CDR2 YNFKEQ, per germline. This CDR3 is 15 amino acids long. V was clipped by 1 base and J by 5 bases; unmatched bases: 2. CDR3 DNA sequence: TGTGCCAGCAGCCAAGCCGGGACAGGGAATGAAAAACTGTTTTTT. This gives the protein CASSQAGTGNEKLFF.

The chain links TRBV5-1 to TRBJ2-3; 7 bases map to TRBD2. Germline V lookup: CDR1 SGHRS, CDR2 YFSETQ. The CDR3 covers 16 residues. Trimming at V came to 4 bases and at J to 3 bases, leaving 11 bases not matched to a gene. CDR3 sequence: CASSPIAGLKTDTQYF. CDR3 bases: TGCGCCAGCAGCCCGATAGCGGGTCTCAAAACAGATACGCAGTATTTT.

The V and J genes are TRBV18 and TRBJ1-2; D possibly corresponds to TRBD1 (6 bases). CDR1 is KGHSH, CDR2 LQKENI, per germline. This CDR3 is 12 amino acids long. V was cut by 1 base and J by 6 bases, with 6 bases left in between. For the CDR3, the DNA is TGTGCCAGCTCACCACAGGGGGATGGCTACACCTTC. It translates to CASSPQGDGYTF. Full variable domain (remainder filled in from reference TRBV18 and TRBJ1-2): NAGVMQNPRHLVRRRGQEARLRCSPMKGHSHVYWYRQLPEEGLKFMVYLQKENIIDESGMPKERFSAEFPKEGPSILRIQQVVRGDSAAYFCASSPQGDGYTFGSGTRLTVV.

This chain uses TRBV5-1 with TRBJ1-1; D ambiguous. The CDR3 sequence is 14 residues long. The V gene lost 0 bases and the J gene lost 4 bases, with 10 bases spanning the gap. Germline loops: CDR1 SGHRS, CDR2 YFSETQ. CDR3 residues: CASSLVNEGTEAFF. The DNA for the CDR3 is TGCGCCAGCAGCTTGGTCAACGAGGGCACTGAAGCTTTCTTT.

The gene calls are TRBV5-1 and TRBJ2-5; D is undetermined. The CDR3 runs 13 residues. Germline V CDR1 and CDR2: SGHRS, YFSETQ. The V end lost 1 base, the J end lost 4 bases, and 8 bases lay between the germline ends. CDR3 nucleotide sequence: TGCGCCAGCAGCTTGTCTCAACTAGAGACCCAGTACTTC. Translated: CASSLSQLETQYF.

The chain employs TRBV27 and TRBJ1-1; 7 positions match TRBD1. The CDR3 consists of 14 residues. Trimming cost V 2 bases and J 1 base; bases outside gene matches: 1. Germline V gene lookup returns CDR1 MNHEY and CDR2 SMNVEV (reference sequence). CDR3 coding DNA: TGTGCCAGCAGTTTAGACAGGGCGAACACTGAAGCTTTCTTT. This codes for CASSLDRANTEAFF.

This clone was seen once. The CDR3 nucleotides read TGTGCCAGCAGTGGACTCAATCAGCCCCAGCATTTT. Its translation is CASSGLNQPQHF. The rearrangement links TRBV12-3 or TRBV12-4 to TRBJ1-5; D is ambiguous. The length of the CDR3 is 12 residues. Trimming cost V 5 bases and J 3 bases, with 5 bases left between them.

The chain recombines TRBV7-8 with TRBJ2-2, with 7 bases lining up with TRBD2. Looked up from germline, CDR1 is SGHVS and CDR2 is FQNEAQ. V shed 3 bases, J shed 5 bases, and the junction held 3 bases outside the gene matches. This CDR3 is 14 amino acids long. The CDR3 is CASSLTSRTGELFF. The CDR3 DNA sequence: TGTGCCAGCAGCTTGACTAGCCGGACCGGGGAGCTGTTTTTT.

The rearrangement uses TRBV19 and TRBJ1-1; 10 positions match TRBD1. The CDR3 spans 13 residues. The V and J ends lost 9 bases and 3 bases, in that order; junction bases with no gene match: 4. The germline CDR1 and CDR2 sequences are LNHDA and SQIVND (reference sequence). In DNA, the CDR3 is TGTGCCAGCGACAGGGGGCGGCACACTGAAGCTTTCTTT. Protein sequence: CASDRGRHTEAFF.

This clone came up a few times. This chain connects TRBV6-1 to TRBJ1-2; tentatively, D is TRBD1 (6 bases). V was cut by 0 bases and J by 8 bases, with 16 bases left in between. Germline values: CDR1 MNHNS, CDR2 SASEGT. CDR3 size: 15 residues. The DNA of the CDR3 is TGTGCCAGCAGTGAAGCTTGGACAGACCCAAGAGGCTACACCTTC. Protein: CASSEAWTDPRGYTF.

The chain carries TRBV6-2 or TRBV6-3 and TRBJ2-1; 8 bases fit TRBD2. The V and J ends lost 6 bases and 9 bases, in that order; junction bases with no gene match: 13. Germline V gives CDR1 MNHEY, CDR2 SVGEGT. This CDR3 region has 15 residues. CDR3 DNA: TGTGCCAGCAGCCGATTAGCGGGGCGAAGCGTTGAGCAGTTCTTC. It encodes CASSRLAGRSVEQFF.

The gene calls are TRBV5-4 and TRBJ2-1; 9 bases line up with TRBD2. V shed 0 bases, J shed 4 bases, and the junction held 5 bases outside the gene matches. Germline CDR1 SGHNT, CDR2 YYREEE (reference sequence). The CDR3 length is 16 residues. The CDR3 reads CASSLAASGVYNEQFF. For the CDR3, the DNA is TGTGCCAGCAGCTTGGCGGCTAGCGGGGTGTACAATGAGCAGTTCTTC. Complete variable domain (other parts from reference TRBV5-4 and TRBJ2-1): ETGVTQSPTHLIKTRGQQVTLRCSSQSGHNTVSWYQQALGQGPQFIFQYYREEENGRGNFPPRFSGLQFPNYSSELNVNALELDDSALYLCASSLAASGVYNEQFFGPGTRLTVL.

The chain has TRBV2 and TRBJ1-5, with D tentatively TRBD1 (6 bases). With 6 bases removed from V and 4 bases from J, the gap between germline ends came to 7 bases. The CDR3 loop spans 12 amino acids. Germline-derived CDR1 and CDR2 are SNHLY and FYNNEI. The CDR3 DNA reads TGTGCCAGCAGCCAGGGGAATCAGCCCCAGCATTTT. Its protein is CASSQGNQPQHF.

This clone has a single count. The rearrangement uses TRBV7-9 and TRBJ2-1; D gene uncertain. This CDR3 comprises 12 residues. Germline CDR1 and CDR2: SEHNR and FQNEAQ (reference sequence). The V and J ends lost 4 bases and 3 bases respectively, with 4 bases between them. This chain's CDR3 is CASSSGYNEQFF. CDR3 bases: TGTGCCAGCAGCTCGGGCTACAATGAGCAGTTCTTC. Full variable domain (remainder filled in from reference TRBV7-9 and TRBJ2-1): DTGVSQNPRHKITKRGQNVTFRCDPISEHNRLYWYRQTLGQGPEFLTYFQNEAQLEKSRLLSDRFSAERPKGSFSTLEIQRTEQGDSAMYLCASSSGYNEQFFGPGTRLTVL.

The gene calls are TRBV5-4 and TRBJ1-4; 10 bases are shared with TRBD1. The ends lost 4 bases at V and 8 bases at J; junction bases unmatched: 2. The germline CDR1 and CDR2 sequences are SGHNT and YYREEE (reference sequence). This CDR3 has 13 residues. The CDR3 DNA reads as TGTGCCAGCAGCCCGGGACAGGGGGAAAAACTGTTTTTT. Encoded protein: CASSPGQGEKLFF.